What follows are 25 T cell receptor beta chains derived from one specimen sequenced in a study of T cell responses to AZD1222 COVID-19 vaccine (TCRdb year 2021). Interpreted using the paper, the time point label stands for: about 28 days (+/-7) after the second vaccine dose. The library was generated by the immunoSEQ multiplex PCR assay. This immuneACCESS table, as held by TCRdb, lists in-frame sequences with V and J called but not all clones. Of the missing ones, under half trace to an unresolved V gene in checked studies; the others have no known cause. This sample comprises more than 90,000 clones, about 82% of them detected only once. The top ten constitute roughly 18% of the sample. The starting material was peripheral blood, obtained 28 days after the second AZD1222 dose. Every receptor here comes from an adult who received the AZD1222 COVID-19 vaccine.

This chain connects TRBV19 to TRBJ1-5; 7 bases are a match to TRBD1. Trimming at V came to 6 bases and at J to 3 bases, leaving 11 bases not matched to a gene. The CDR3 spans 16 residues. Looked up from germline, CDR1 is LNHDA and CDR2 is SQIVND (reference sequence). For the CDR3, the DNA is TGTGCCAGTAGCCACTACATGGACAGGATCAATCAGCCCCAGCATTTT. Encoded protein: CASSHYMDRINQPQHF.

V gene TRBV6-5 combines with J gene TRBJ2-7; 11 nucleotides match TRBD2. The CDR3 length is 16 residues. Trimming cost V 0 bases and J 4 bases; bases outside gene matches: 5. Germline V gene sequence: CDR1 MNHEY, CDR2 SVGAGI. This chain's CDR3 is CASSYSASGRSYEQYF. The CDR3 DNA reads as TGTGCCAGCAGTTACTCGGCTAGCGGGAGGTCTTACGAGCAGTACTTC.

V usage is TRBV7-3 and J usage is TRBJ2-1; 8 nucleotides line up with TRBD1. CDR1 and CDR2 from the germline V gene are SGHTA and FQGTGA. Trimming took 5 bases from V and 8 from J; bases not matched to a gene: 14. CDR3 size: 16 residues. The CDR3 region is CASSIQTGVGGDEQFF. DNA for the CDR3: TGTGCCAGCAGCATACAGACAGGGGTCGGGGGCGATGAGCAGTTCTTC. Looking up the rest from reference TRBV7-3 and TRBJ2-1 gives the full variable domain: GAGVSQTPSNKVTEKGKYVELRCDPISGHTALYWYRQSLGQGPEFLIYFQGTGAADDSGLPNDRFFAVRPEGSVSTLKIQRTERGDSAVYLCASSIQTGVGGDEQFFGPGTRLTVL.

In this sample, this clone turned up once. This rearrangement joins TRBV5-1 to TRBJ1-2; D unclear. V was trimmed by 5 bases and J by 0 bases, leaving 11 bases between them. Germline V lookup: CDR1 SGHRS, CDR2 YFSETQ. There are 14 residues in the CDR3. DNA for the CDR3: TGCGCCAGCAGTTTCACCGGGACTAACTATGGCTACACCTTC. As protein: CASSFTGTNYGYTF. Complete variable domain (other parts from reference TRBV5-1 and TRBJ1-2): KAGVTQTPRYLIKTRGQQVTLSCSPISGHRSVSWYQQTPGQGLQFLFEYFSETQRNKGNFPGRFSGRQFSNSRSEMNVSTLELGDSALYLCASSFTGTNYGYTFGSGTRLTVV.

The chain carries TRBV6-5 and TRBJ2-5; D perhaps matches TRBD1 (5 bases). Between the trimmed V and J ends, which lost 3 bases and 2 bases, there was a span of 16 bases. Germline CDR1 is MNHEY and CDR2 is SVGAGI. The CDR3 totals 16 residues. The DNA of the CDR3 is TGTGCCAGCAGTTATTCCGACAGAACTTGGCAAGAGACCCAGTACTTC. Protein: CASSYSDRTWQETQYF.

The chain links TRBV12-3 or TRBV12-4 to TRBJ1-5; D call uncertain. The CDR3 loop spans 12 amino acids. Trimming removed 5 bases from V and 7 bases from J, with 9 bases in between. The CDR3 here is CASSGRGQPQHF. CDR3 nucleotides: TGTGCCAGCAGTGGGAGAGGGCAGCCCCAGCATTTT.

The chain couples TRBV4-2 to TRBJ1-5; 7 bases line up with TRBD1. The germline V gene has CDR1 LGHNA and CDR2 YNFKEQ. The V and J ends lost 3 bases and 0 bases, in that order; junction bases with no gene match: 2. The CDR3 spans 15 residues. This chain's CDR3 is CASSHGTASNQPQHF. The CDR3 bases are TGTGCCAGCAGCCATGGGACAGCTAGCAATCAGCCCCAGCATTTT.

About this clone: Here the CDR3 omits its conserved ending phenylalanine or tryptophan, so a read error is the likely source. The limits of the CDR3 on the DNA are not certain, so only TCRdb's listed CDR3 is given. The J gene is TRBJ1-3, the V gene TRBV5-6; the table's D gene call, TRBD1, was not cross checked with the DNA. From germline, CDR1 is SGHDT and CDR2 YYEEEE. The CDR3 is 13 residues long, ends included. The CDR3 protein is CASSPWTGGNRFD.

The chain carries TRBV28 and TRBJ1-4; TRBD1 might be the D (5 bases). CDR1 and CDR2 from the germline V gene are MDHEN and SYDVKM. Trimming took off 6 bases at V and 0 bases at J, with 14 bases between the two ends. CDR3 size: 16 residues. As DNA, the CDR3 is TGTGCCAGCAGCCCTTGGCGGGGCGCAACTAATGAAAAACTGTTTTTT. This encodes CASSPWRGATNEKLFF.

The rearrangement uses TRBV7-9 and TRBJ1-1, with D uncertain. From germline, CDR1 is SEHNR and CDR2 FQNEAQ (reference sequence). This CDR3 contains 15 residues. Trimming cost V 0 bases and J 1 base, with 9 bases left between them. The CDR3 spells CASSLAPDPNTEAFF. The CDR3 nucleotides are TGTGCCAGCAGCTTAGCACCGGACCCGAACACTGAAGCTTTCTTT.

This chain uses TRBV24-1 with TRBJ2-7; D not resolved. The V end lost 3 bases, the J end lost 0 bases, and 8 bases lay between the germline ends. CDR3 length: 14 amino acids. The germline CDR1 and CDR2 sequences are KGHDR and SFDVKD. The CDR3 region has the DNA TGTGCCACCAGTGATACGCTATTCTCCTACGAGCAGTACTTC. Translation gives CATSDTLFSYEQYF.

About this clone itself: This specimen includes other DNA sequences encoding the same CDR3. The rearrangement uses TRBV18 and TRBJ2-7; no firm D call. Germline CDR1 is KGHSH and CDR2 is LQKENI. The CDR3 runs to 12 residues. V lost 5 bases, J lost 2 bases, and 7 bases lay in between. The CDR3 loop is CASSAQAYEQYF. CDR3 sequence (DNA): TGTGCCAGCTCAGCACAAGCCTACGAGCAGTACTTC.

Of note for this clone: Other DNA sequences in the sample encode the same CDR3. The chain uses TRBV28 and TRBJ1-1, with D possibly being TRBD1 (5 bases). Germline CDR1 MDHEN, CDR2 SYDVKM. V shed 5 bases and J shed 0 bases, with 13 bases lying between them. The CDR3 contains 15 residues. CDR3 sequence reads: CASSPLQGLNTEAFF. The CDR3 region has the DNA TGTGCCAGCAGTCCCCTCCAGGGACTGAACACTGAAGCTTTCTTT.

The V and J genes are TRBV7-2 and TRBJ2-1; 7 bases are shared with TRBD2. The CDR3 consists of 14 residues. Germline CDR1 reads SGHTA; CDR2 reads FQGNSA. Trimming cost V 3 bases and J 3 bases; bases outside gene matches: 2. The CDR3 region has the DNA TGTGCCAGCAGCTTCGGCGGGGGCTACAATGAGCAGTTCTTC. It encodes CASSFGGGYNEQFF.

The chain joins TRBV24-1 to TRBJ2-7; D could derive from TRBD1 or TRBD2 (5 bases each). Trimming left V 8 bases short and J 3 bases short, with 13 bases between. Germline lookup yields CDR1 KGHDR and CDR2 SFDVKD. This CDR3 is built from 13 residues. The CDR3 loop is CATNGDGYYEQYF. The CDR3 DNA is TGTGCCACCAACGGGGACGGATACTACGAGCAGTACTTC.

The chain combines TRBV7-9 with TRBJ1-2; D unresolved. The CDR3 length is 13 residues. Trimming shortened V by 3 bases and J by 3 bases, and 8 bases separated the two germline ends. CDR1 SEHNR and CDR2 FQNEAQ come from the germline V gene (reference sequence). This CDR3 is CASSLGGDYGYTF. CDR3 coding DNA: TGTGCCAGCAGCTTGGGTGGTGACTATGGCTACACCTTC.

The V and J genes are TRBV2 and TRBJ1-2; D remains ambiguous. The V and J ends lost 7 bases and 5 bases respectively, with 17 bases between them. Germline lookup yields CDR1 SNHLY and CDR2 FYNNEI. The CDR3 is made up of 14 amino acids. CDR3 in DNA: TGTGCCAGCATACTCGGTGTGGACCTTTATGGCTACACCTTC. Translating gives CASILGVDLYGYTF. Full variable domain (rest looked up from reference TRBV2 and TRBJ1-2): EPEVTQTPSHQVTQMGQEVILRCVPISNHLYFYWYRQILGQKVEFLVSFYNNEISEKSEIFDDQFSVERPDGSNFTLKIRSTKLEDSAMYFCASILGVDLYGYTFGSGTRLTVV.

This clone occurred once. The J gene is TRBJ1-2, the V gene TRBV20-1; D remains unclear. Trimming removed 5 bases at V and 8 bases at J, with 6 bases between. The CDR3 spans 9 residues. CDR1 and CDR2 from the germline V gene are DFQATT and SNEGSKA (reference sequence). Here the CDR3 reads CSALGGYTF. For the CDR3, the DNA is TGCAGTGCTTTGGGGGGCTACACCTTC.

This chain uses TRBV28 with TRBJ1-5; TRBD1 is a possible D gene (5 bases). Trimming took off 5 bases at V and 4 bases at J, with 15 bases between the two ends. Germline CDR1 and CDR2: MDHEN and SYDVKM. The CDR3 loop spans 15 amino acids. CDR3 residues: CASSGTGARNQPQHF. The CDR3 coding sequence is TGTGCCAGCAGTGGGACTGGGGCTAGAAATCAGCCCCAGCATTTT.

V and J are TRBV5-1 and TRBJ1-1; the D gene is possibly TRBD1 (6 bases). Germline values: CDR1 SGHRS, CDR2 YFSETQ. V lost 2 bases, J lost 5 bases, and 13 bases lay in between. The CDR3 is 14 amino acids. CDR3 protein: CASSFTQRGTEAFF. In DNA, the CDR3 is TGCGCCAGCAGCTTCACCCAGAGGGGGACTGAAGCTTTCTTT.

The rearrangement links TRBV10-3 to TRBJ2-7; D call uncertain. V lost 10 bases and J 3 bases, leaving 19 bases between the germline ends. Germline V gene sequence: CDR1 ENHRY, CDR2 SYGVKD. CDR3 length equals 14 residues. CDR3 amino acids: CATGTTTGDYEQYF. The CDR3 DNA sequence: TGTGCCACCGGAACCACAACTGGGGACTACGAGCAGTACTTC.

The chain uses TRBV4-1 and TRBJ1-5; no clear D. Germline V lookup: CDR1 MGHRA, CDR2 YSYEKL. V lost 1 base and J 5 bases, leaving 12 bases between the germline ends. The CDR3 covers 15 residues. The CDR3 sequence is CASSQAPNGDQPQHF. The CDR3 bases are TGCGCCAGCAGCCAAGCCCCGAATGGGGATCAGCCCCAGCATTTT.

This sequence joins TRBV30 and TRBJ1-2; 7 bases are shared with TRBD1. Germline trimming cut 4 bases from V and 4 bases from J; bases unmatched to any gene: 3. Per germline, CDR1 GTSNPN and CDR2 SVGIG (reference sequence). The CDR3 runs to 12 residues. The CDR3 nucleotides read TGTGCCTGGATGACAGGGATCTATGGCTACACCTTC. Translated, it gives CAWMTGIYGYTF.

The V gene is TRBV19, the J gene TRBJ1-2, with 8 bases that match TRBD1. The ends lost 4 bases at V and 8 bases at J; junction bases unmatched: 9. In germline, CDR1 is LNHDA, CDR2 SQIVND (reference sequence). This CDR3 has 14 amino acids. The CDR3: CASSRTQGAGGYTF. CDR3 coding DNA: TGTGCCAGTAGTAGAACCCAGGGGGCAGGAGGCTACACCTTC.

The chain has TRBV5-1 and TRBJ2-7; no firm D call. The CDR3 covers 16 residues. Germline V CDR1 and CDR2: SGHRS, YFSETQ. V shed 2 bases and J shed 0 bases, with 15 bases lying between them. CDR3 DNA: TGCGCCAGCAGCTTTTCTGGCGGCTTAAGCTCCTACGAGCAGTACTTC. Its protein product is CASSFSGGLSSYEQYF.